This T cell receptor (beta chain) was identified in a study of Graves' ophthalmopathy and Graves' hyperthyroidism. On the study more broadly: Specimen type is peripheral blood, obtained at initial diagnosis before any treatment. Findings and limits, study-wide: The majority of expanded thyroid clonotypes above 0.001 frequency also occurred in blood. Prediction of ophthalmopathy progression reached roughly 68% sensitivity and nearly 75% specificity.

Regarding this clonotype: Its antigen is as yet unknown. Lacking the conserved final phenylalanine or tryptophan, this CDR3 likely reflects a read error.

RNA transcripts served as template for amplifying TCR beta CDR3 sequences. Following a first-round RT-PCR that used HTBI primers, a second-round multiplex PCR was carried out. TCRdb redid the calling of the multiplex PCR reads with MiXCR, one entry per CDR3 protein. The data show around 51,000 distinct CDR3 sequences, with 50% seen just once and approximately 23% held by the top ten. The CDR3 spans 12 residues. Per the germline V gene, CDR1 is SGHTA and CDR2 is FQGNSA. With V trimmed by 6 bases and J by 7 bases, 3 bases remained unmatched. Ophthalmopathy donors were characterized by moderate-to-severe activity, CAS of at least 3, NOSPECS of at least 4, and duration under 3 months.

This sequence originates from an adult man with Graves' ophthalmopathy. V gene TRBV7-2 combines with J gene TRBJ1-2; 9 nucleotides align to TRBD1. Sequenced input: peripheral blood. The CDR3 DNA sequence: TGTGCCAGCAGTCCGGACAGGGGTGGCTACACCCTC. Translating it yields CASSPDRGGYTL.